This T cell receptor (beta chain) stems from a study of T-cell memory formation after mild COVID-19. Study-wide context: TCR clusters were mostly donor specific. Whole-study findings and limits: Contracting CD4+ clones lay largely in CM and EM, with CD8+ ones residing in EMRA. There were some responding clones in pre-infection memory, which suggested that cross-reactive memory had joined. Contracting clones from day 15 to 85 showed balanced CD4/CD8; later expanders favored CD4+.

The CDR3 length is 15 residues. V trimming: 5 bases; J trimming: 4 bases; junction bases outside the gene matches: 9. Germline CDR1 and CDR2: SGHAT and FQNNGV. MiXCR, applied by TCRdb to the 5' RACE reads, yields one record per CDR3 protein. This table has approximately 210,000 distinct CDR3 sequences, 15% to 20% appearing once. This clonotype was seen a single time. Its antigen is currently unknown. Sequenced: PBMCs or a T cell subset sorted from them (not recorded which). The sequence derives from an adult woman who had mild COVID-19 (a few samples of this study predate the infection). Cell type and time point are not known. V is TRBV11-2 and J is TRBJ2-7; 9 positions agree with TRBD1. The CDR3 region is CASSQRTGGRYEQYF. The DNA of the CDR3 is TGTGCCAGCAGCCAAAGAACAGGGGGCAGGTACGAGCAGTACTTC.